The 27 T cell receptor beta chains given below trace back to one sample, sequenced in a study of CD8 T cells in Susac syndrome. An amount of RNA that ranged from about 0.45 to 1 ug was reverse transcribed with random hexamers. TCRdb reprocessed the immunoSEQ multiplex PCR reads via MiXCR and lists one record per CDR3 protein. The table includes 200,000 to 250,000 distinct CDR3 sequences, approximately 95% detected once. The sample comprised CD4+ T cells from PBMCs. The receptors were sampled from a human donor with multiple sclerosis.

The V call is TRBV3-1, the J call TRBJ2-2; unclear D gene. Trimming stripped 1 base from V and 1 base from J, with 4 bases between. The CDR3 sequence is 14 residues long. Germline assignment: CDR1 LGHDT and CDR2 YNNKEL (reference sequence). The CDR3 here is CASSQVQNTGELFF. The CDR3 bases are TGTGCCAGCAGCCAAGTACAGAACACCGGGGAGCTGTTTTTT.

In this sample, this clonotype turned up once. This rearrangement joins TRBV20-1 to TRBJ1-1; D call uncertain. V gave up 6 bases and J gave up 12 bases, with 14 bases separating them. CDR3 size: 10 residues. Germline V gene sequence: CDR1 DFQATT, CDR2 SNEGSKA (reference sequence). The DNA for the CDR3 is TGCAGTGCCCCAGTGCCAACGCCTTTCTTT. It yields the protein CSAPVPTPFF.

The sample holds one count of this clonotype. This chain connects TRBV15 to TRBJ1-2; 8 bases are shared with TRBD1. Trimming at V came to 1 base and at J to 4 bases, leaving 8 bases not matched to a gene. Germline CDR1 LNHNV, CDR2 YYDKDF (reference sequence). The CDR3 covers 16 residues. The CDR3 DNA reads TGTGCCACCAGCAGAGGGGCCAGGGGGCAGGTCTATGGCTACACCTTC. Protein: CATSRGARGQVYGYTF. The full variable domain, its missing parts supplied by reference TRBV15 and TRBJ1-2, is DAMVIQNPRYQVTQFGKPVTLSCSQTLNHNVMYWYQQKSSQAPKLLFHYYDKDFNNEADTPDNFQSRRPNTSFCFLDIRSPGLGDTAMYLCATSRGARGQVYGYTFGSGTRLTVV.

The chain's CDR3 is CASSGSRNTGELFF. The CDR3 nucleotides are TGCGCCAGCAGTGGGAGTAGGAACACCGGGGAGCTGTTTTTT. The rearrangement links TRBV5-1 to TRBJ2-2; TRBD2 might be the D (5 bases). Deletions cut 5 bases from V and 1 base from J, with 9 bases between. Germline V CDR1 and CDR2: SGHRS, YFSETQ. This CDR3 is 14 amino acids long.

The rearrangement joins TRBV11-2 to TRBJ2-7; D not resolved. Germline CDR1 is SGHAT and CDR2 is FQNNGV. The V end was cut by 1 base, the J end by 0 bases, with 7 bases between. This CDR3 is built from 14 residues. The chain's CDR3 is CASSLGQNSYEQYF. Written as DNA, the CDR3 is TGTGCCAGCAGCTTAGGTCAGAACTCCTACGAGCAGTACTTC.

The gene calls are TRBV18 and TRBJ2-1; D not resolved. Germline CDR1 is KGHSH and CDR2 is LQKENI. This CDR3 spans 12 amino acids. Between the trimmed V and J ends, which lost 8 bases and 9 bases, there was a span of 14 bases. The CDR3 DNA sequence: TGTGCCAGCCGCGTATTGTCCGGTGAGCAGTTCTTC. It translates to CASRVLSGEQFF.

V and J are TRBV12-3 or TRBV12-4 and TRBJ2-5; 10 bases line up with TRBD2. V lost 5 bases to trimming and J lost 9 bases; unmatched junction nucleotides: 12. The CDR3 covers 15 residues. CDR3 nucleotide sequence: TGTGCCAGCAGTGGCTCAACTAGCGGGGCCGAGGCCCAGTACTTC. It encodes CASSGSTSGAEAQYF.

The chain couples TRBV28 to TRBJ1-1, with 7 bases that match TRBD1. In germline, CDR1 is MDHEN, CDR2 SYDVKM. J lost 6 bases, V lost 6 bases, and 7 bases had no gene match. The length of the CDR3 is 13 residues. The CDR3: CASRPTGTSEAFF. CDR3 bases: TGTGCCAGCAGGCCGACAGGGACGTCTGAAGCTTTCTTT.

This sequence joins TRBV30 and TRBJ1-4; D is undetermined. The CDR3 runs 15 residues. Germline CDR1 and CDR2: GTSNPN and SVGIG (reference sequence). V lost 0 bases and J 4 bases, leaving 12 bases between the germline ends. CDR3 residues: CAWSVPAGLNEKLFF. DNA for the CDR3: TGTGCCTGGAGTGTCCCGGCGGGCCTTAATGAAAAACTGTTTTTT.

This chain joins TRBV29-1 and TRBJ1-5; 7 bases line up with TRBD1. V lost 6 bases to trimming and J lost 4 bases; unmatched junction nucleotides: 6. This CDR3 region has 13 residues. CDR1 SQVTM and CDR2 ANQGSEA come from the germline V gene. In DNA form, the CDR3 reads TGCAGCGTGGGGACAGCCAGTAATCAGCCCCAGCATTTT. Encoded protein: CSVGTASNQPQHF.

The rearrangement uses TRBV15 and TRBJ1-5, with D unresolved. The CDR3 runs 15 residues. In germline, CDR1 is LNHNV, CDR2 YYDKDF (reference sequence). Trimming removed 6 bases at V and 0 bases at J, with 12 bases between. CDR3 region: CATRSGLYSNQPQHF. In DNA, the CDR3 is TGTGCCACCAGGTCAGGACTATATAGCAATCAGCCCCAGCATTTT.

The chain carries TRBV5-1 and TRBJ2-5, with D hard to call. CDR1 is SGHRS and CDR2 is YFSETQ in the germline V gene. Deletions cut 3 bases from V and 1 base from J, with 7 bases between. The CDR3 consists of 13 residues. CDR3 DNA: TGCGCCAGCAGCTCAAAACCCCAAGAGACCCAGTACTTC. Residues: CASSSKPQETQYF.

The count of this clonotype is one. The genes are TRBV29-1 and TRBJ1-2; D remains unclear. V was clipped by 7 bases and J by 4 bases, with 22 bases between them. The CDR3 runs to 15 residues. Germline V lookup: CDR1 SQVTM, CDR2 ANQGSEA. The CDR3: CSALEVEALSYGYTF. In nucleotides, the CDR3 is TGCAGCGCTCTTGAGGTTGAGGCCCTCAGCTATGGCTACACCTTC.

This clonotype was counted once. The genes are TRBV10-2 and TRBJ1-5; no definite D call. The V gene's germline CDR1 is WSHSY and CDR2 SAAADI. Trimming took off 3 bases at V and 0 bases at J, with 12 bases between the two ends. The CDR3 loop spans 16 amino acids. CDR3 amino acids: CASSERLGNSNQPQHF. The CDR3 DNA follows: TGCGCCAGCAGTGAACGGTTGGGGAATAGCAATCAGCCCCAGCATTTT.

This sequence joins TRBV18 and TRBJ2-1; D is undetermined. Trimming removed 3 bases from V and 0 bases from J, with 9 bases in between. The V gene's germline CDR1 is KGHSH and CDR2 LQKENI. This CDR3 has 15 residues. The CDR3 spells CASSPPGPSYNEQFF. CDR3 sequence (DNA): TGTGCCAGCTCACCTCCTGGGCCCTCCTACAATGAGCAGTTCTTC.

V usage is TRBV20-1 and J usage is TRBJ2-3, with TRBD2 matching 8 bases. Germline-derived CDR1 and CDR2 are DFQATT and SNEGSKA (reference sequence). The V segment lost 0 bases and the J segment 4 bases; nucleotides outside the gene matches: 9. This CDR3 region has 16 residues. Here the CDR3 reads CSARDRIAGRSDTQYF. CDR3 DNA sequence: TGCAGTGCTAGAGATCGTATAGCGGGAAGATCAGATACGCAGTATTTT.

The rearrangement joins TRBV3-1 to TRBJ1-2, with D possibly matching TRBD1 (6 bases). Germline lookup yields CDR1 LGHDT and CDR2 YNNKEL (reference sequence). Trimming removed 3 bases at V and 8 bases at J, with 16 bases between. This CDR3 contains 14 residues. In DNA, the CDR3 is TGTGCCAGCAGCCAGTTGGGGGGGCGCGGCGGCTACACCTTC. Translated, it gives CASSQLGGRGGYTF.

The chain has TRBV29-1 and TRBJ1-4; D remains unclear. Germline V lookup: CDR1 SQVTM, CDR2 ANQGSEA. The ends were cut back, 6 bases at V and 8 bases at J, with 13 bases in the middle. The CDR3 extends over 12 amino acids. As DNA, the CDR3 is TGCAGCGTCGGGGAGGCGGAGGAAAAACTGTTTTTT. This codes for CSVGEAEEKLFF.

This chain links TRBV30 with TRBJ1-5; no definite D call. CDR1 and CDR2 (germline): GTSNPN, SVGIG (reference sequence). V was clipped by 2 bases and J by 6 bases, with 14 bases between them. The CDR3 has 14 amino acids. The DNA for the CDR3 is TGTGCCTGGAGTACGTACAGCGCTGGTCAGCCCCAGCATTTT. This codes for CAWSTYSAGQPQHF.

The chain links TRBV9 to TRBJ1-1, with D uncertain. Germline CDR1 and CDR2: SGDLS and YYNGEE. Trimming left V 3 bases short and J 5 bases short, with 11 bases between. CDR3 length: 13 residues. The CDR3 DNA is TGTGCCAGCAGCGCGGACGGAAAAACTGAAGCTTTCTTT. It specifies CASSADGKTEAFF.

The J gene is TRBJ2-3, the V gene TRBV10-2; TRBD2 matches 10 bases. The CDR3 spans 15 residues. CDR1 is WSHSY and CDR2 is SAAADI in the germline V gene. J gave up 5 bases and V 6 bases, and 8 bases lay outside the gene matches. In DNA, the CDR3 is TGCGCCAGCAGGGGGGGACTAGCGTTTGGAGATACGCAGTATTTT. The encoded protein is CASRGGLAFGDTQYF.

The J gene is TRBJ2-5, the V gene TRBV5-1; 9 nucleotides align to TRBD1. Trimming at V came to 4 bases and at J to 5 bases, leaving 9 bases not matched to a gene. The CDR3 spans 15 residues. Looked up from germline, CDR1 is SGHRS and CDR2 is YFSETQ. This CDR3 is CASSAPGQGFETQYF. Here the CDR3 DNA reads TGCGCCAGCAGCGCTCCGGGACAGGGATTTGAGACCCAGTACTTC. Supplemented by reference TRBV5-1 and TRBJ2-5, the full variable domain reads KAGVTQTPRYLIKTRGQQVTLSCSPISGHRSVSWYQQTPGQGLQFLFEYFSETQRNKGNFPGRFSGRQFSNSRSEMNVSTLELGDSALYLCASSAPGQGFETQYFGPGTRLLVL.

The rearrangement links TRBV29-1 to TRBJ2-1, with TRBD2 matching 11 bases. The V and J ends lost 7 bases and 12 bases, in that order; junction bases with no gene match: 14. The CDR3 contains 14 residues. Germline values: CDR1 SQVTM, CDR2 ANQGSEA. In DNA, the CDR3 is TGCAGCGGGCAGGTGACTAGCGGGGCCTTGGGGCAGTTCTTC. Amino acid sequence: CSGQVTSGALGQFF.

This CDR3 reads CASSHGQTSASTDTQYF. CDR3 nucleotide sequence: TGTGCCAGCAGCCACGGCCAGACAAGTGCTAGCACAGATACGCAGTATTTT. The rearrangement links TRBV7-3 to TRBJ2-3; D unresolved. CDR3 length equals 17 residues. V lost 5 bases to trimming and J lost 0 bases, with 18 bases between them. The germline V gene has CDR1 SGHTA and CDR2 FQGTGA.

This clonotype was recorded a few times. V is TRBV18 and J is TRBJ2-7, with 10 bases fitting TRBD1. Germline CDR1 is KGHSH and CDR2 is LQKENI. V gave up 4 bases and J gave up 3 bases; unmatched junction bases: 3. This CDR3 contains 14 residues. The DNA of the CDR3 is TGTGCCAGCTCACGCGGGACAGGGGACTACGAGCAGTACTTC. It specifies CASSRGTGDYEQYF.

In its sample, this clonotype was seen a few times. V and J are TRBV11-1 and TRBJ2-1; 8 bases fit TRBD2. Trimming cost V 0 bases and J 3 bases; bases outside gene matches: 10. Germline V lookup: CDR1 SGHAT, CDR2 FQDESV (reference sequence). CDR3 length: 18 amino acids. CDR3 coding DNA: TGTGCCAGCAGCTTAGCGTCCCTTGCGGGAGGCTACTACAATGAGCAGTTCTTC. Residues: CASSLASLAGGYYNEQFF.

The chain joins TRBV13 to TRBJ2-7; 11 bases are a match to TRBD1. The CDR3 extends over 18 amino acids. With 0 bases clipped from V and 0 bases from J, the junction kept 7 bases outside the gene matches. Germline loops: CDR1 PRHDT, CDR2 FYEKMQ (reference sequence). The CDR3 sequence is CASSLGGTGGSHSYEQYF. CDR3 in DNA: TGTGCCAGCAGCTTAGGCGGGACAGGGGGATCTCACTCCTACGAGCAGTACTTC.